Described below is a single TCR beta chain sequence and its context. These data are taken from a study of blood T cell repertoires in COVID-19. The wider study: Donors in the United States, Italy and Spain gave samples during acute or convalescent COVID-19.

Original methodology: Amplification of reference gene primers was used by the study to estimate nucleated cell counts. The assay was immunoSEQ multiplex PCR, and TCRdb's table has in-frame clones only and misses some. V and J calls and clone size follow that table, whereas D and trimming were derived from the DNA. Among about 220,000 clones listed, 80% to 90% were seen once. Trimming shortened V by 2 bases and J by 3 bases, and 10 bases separated the two germline ends. The CDR3 loop spans 14 amino acids. The germline V gene has CDR1 MNHEY and CDR2 SVGAGI. The chain has TRBV6-5 and TRBJ1-2, with a weak D call TRBD1 (5 bases). The sequenced sample was peripheral blood. The clonotype was recovered from a woman aged 60-75 years who had recovered from COVID-19. The CDR3 DNA reads TGTGCCAGCAGTTACACAGGCCTCTACTATGGCTACACCTTC. This translates into CASSYTGLYYGYTF.